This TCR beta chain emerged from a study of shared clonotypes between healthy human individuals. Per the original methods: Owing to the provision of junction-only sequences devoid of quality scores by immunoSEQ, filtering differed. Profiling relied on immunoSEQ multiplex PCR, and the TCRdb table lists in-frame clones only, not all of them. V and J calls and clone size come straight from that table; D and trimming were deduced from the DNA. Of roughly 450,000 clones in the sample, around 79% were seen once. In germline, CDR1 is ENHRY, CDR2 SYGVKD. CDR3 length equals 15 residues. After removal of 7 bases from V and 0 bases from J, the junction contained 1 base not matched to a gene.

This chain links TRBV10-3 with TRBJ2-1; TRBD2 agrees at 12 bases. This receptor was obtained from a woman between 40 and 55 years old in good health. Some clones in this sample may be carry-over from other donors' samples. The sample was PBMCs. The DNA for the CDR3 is TGTGCCATCAAGACTAGCGGGAGCTCCTACAATGAGCAGTTCTTC. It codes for CAIKTSGSSYNEQFF.